This entry lists 19 T cell receptor beta chains sequenced from one sample in a study of CD8+ T cells in alopecia areata. RNA extraction and reverse transcription yielded cDNA as sequencing template. The repertoire was sequenced with immunoSEQ multiplex PCR; TCRdb's copy has only in-frame clones and lacks some. The repertoire consists of roughly 120,000 clones, none detected only once. Sequencing input: lesional skin. These receptors came from a C3H/HeJ mouse with alopecia areata. The mouse strain carries the MHC haplotype H2-k.

This clone occurred many times. The gene symbols are mouse symbols. CDR3 DNA, as far as it was read: TGTGCCAGCACTGGGAGGAGCTCCTAT. Its protein is CASTGRSSY. The entire CDR3 protein is CASTGRSSYEQYF. The chain is built from TRBV13-3 and TRBJ2-7; maybe TRBD2 (5 bases). The CDR3 is cut off 4 residues early in the read; its end comes from the germline J gene. CDR1 is NNHDY, CDR2 SYVADS, per germline. V shed 6 bases and J shed 0 bases, with 10 bases lying between them. The CDR3 loop spans 13 amino acids.

This clone was seen only a few times. Gene names and germline refer to mouse. The CDR3 end falls 4 residues outside the read, so it is completed with the germline J gene. This chain joins TRBV1 and TRBJ2-7; TRBD2 agrees at 7 bases. Germline assignment: CDR1 NSQYPW and CDR2 LRSPGD (reference sequence). Trimming at V came to 0 bases and at J to 3 bases, leaving 8 bases not matched to a gene. CDR3 length: 16 residues. The CDR3 protein is CTCSADSGGTGYEQYF. CDR3 DNA, as far as it was read: TGCACCTGCAGTGCAGATAGTGGGGGGACGGGCTAT.

Note on this clone: Gene labels here are mouse ones. The CDR3 end falls 4 residues outside the read, so it is completed with the germline J gene. This chain links TRBV19 with TRBJ2-3; TRBD1 matches 10 bases. With V trimmed by 2 bases and J by 1 base, 4 bases remained unmatched. Germline lookup yields CDR1 FNHDT and CDR2 SITEND (reference sequence). This CDR3 has 16 residues. CDR3 region: CASSIRTGGGAETLYF. The part of the CDR3 DNA that was read is TGTGCCAGCAGTATCCGGACAGGGGGTGGTGCAGAA. The variable domain in full, completed from reference TRBV19 and TRBJ2-3, reads GGIITQTPKFLIGQEGQKLTLKCQQNFNHDTMYWYRQDSGKGLRLIYYSITENDLQKGDLSEGYDASREKKSSFSLTVTSAQKNEMAVFLCASSIRTGGGAETLYFGSGTRLTVL.

This clone was seen more than once but under ten times. Translating the DNA gives a protein that differs from the TCRdb entry at residue 15; the protein shown here is that DNA translation. Gene names are the mouse ones. Sequencing ends 3 residues short of the CDR3 end; the germline J gene provides the rest. The chain is built from TRBV1 and TRBJ1-6, with 8 bases fitting TRBD1. Being an ORF, TRBJ1-6 has a function that is uncertain. The J segment lost 0 bases and the V segment lost 0 bases, leaving 4 bases of the junction unmatched. Germline values: CDR1 NSQYPW, CDR2 LRSPGD (reference sequence). The CDR3 is 18 residues long. The sequenced part of the CDR3 DNA is TGCACCTGCAGTGCAGATCCAGGGGGCGGTTCCTATAATTCGCCC. It translates to CTCSADPGGGSYNSP. The full CDR3 sequence reads CTCSADPGGGSYNSPLYF.

This clone was counted a few times. The genes and germline here are from mouse. CDR3 DNA (partial): TGTGCCAGCAGCCAAGCCTCTGGGACAGCAAACACA. Protein: CASSQASGTANT. The CDR3 in full is CASSQASGTANTEVFF. V usage is TRBV5 and J usage is TRBJ1-1, with 7 bases lining up with TRBD1. The read ends 4 residues before the CDR3 terminus; that terminus is restored from the germline J gene. This CDR3 contains 16 residues. V gave up 1 base and J gave up 0 bases; unmatched junction bases: 5. Germline lookup yields CDR1 LGHNA and CDR2 YNLKQL (reference sequence).

To note about this clone: At residue 10, the DNA translation does not agree with TCRdb's protein; the protein displayed here is the one encoded by the DNA. Each gene name is a mouse one. The observed sequence ends 3 residues before the CDR3 terminus, with the missing tail filled in from the germline J gene. V usage is TRBV14 and J usage is TRBJ1-6, with TRBD1 matching 8 bases. TRBJ1-6 is treated as an ORF (open reading frame) with a function not yet certain. Germline CDR1 reads SGHDT; CDR2 reads FRDEAV. CDR3 length: 13 residues. After removal of 6 bases from V and 5 bases from J, the junction contained 1 base not matched to a gene. The chain's CDR3 is CASTDRDNSPLYF. CDR3 bases read: TGTGCCAGCACGGACAGGGATAATTCGCCC.

This clone was seen a handful of times. Gene names are the mouse ones. The read ends 4 residues early relative to the CDR3; the germline J gene fills the gap. J is TRBJ2-1 and V is TRBV13-2; 9 bases line up with TRBD2. The CDR3 contains 14 residues. Trimming took 0 bases from V and 6 from J; bases not matched to a gene: 1. The germline V gene encodes CDR1 NNHNN and CDR2 SYGAGS (reference sequence). The chain's CDR3 is CASGDGLGVAEQFF. The sequenced CDR3 bases are TGTGCCAGCGGTGATGGACTGGGGGTTGCT.

With regard to this clone: All gene names here are mouse names. The CDR3 is cut off 4 residues early in the read; its end comes from the germline J gene. This sequence joins TRBV19 and TRBJ1-1, with D tentatively TRBD1 (5 bases). The CDR3 is 14 amino acids. V was pared by 2 bases and J by 1 base, with 9 bases between. Germline values: CDR1 FNHDT, CDR2 SITEND (reference sequence). CDR3 protein: CASSIRGGNTEVFF. CDR3 bases read: TGTGCCAGCAGTATTAGGGGAGGAAACACA.

This clone was found a few times. Genes and germline are mouse. The read terminates 4 residues before the CDR3 end, so the remaining end is supplied by the germline J gene. The chain joins TRBV1 to TRBJ1-1; TRBD1 aligns across 8 bases. J was trimmed by 1 base and V by 3 bases; bases with no gene match: 7. Germline values: CDR1 NSQYPW, CDR2 LRSPGD (reference sequence). The CDR3 covers 16 residues. The CDR3 protein is CTCSAPRDRKNTEVFF. Partial CDR3 DNA: TGCACCTGCAGTGCCCCCCGGGACAGGAAAAACACA.

This clone occurred a few times. Gene names and germline match the mouse. Read sequence stops 4 residues before the CDR3 end, and the germline J gene provides the missing end. This sample includes further DNA sequences coding for the same CDR3. The chain uses TRBV13-1 and TRBJ2-1; D is unclear. Germline CDR1 reads NSHNY; CDR2 reads SYGAGN. The CDR3 contains 15 residues. V was pared by 0 bases and J by 0 bases, with 7 bases between. CDR3 loop: CASSDAAGNYAEQFF. The CDR3 DNA, read in part, is TGTGCCAGCAGTGATGCCGCTGGTAACTATGCT.

This clone was seen a few times. These gene names are mouse names. The read ends 4 residues before the CDR3 terminus; that terminus is restored from the germline J gene. V gene TRBV1 combines with J gene TRBJ2-5, with TRBD1 identical over 10 bases. This CDR3 is built from 16 residues. Germline loops: CDR1 NSQYPW, CDR2 LRSPGD (reference sequence). The sequenced part of the CDR3 DNA is TGCACCTGCAGTGCAGATCGAGGACAGGGGGAAGAC. Amino acid sequence: CTCSADRGQGED. The entire CDR3 protein reads CTCSADRGQGEDTQYF.

This clone came up many times. Gene labels here are mouse ones. CDR3 sequence: CTCSAGQGARSYEQYF. The sequenced part of the CDR3 DNA is TGCACCTGCAGTGCAGGACAGGGGGCGCGTTCCTAT. The chain combines TRBV1 with TRBJ2-7; 10 bases align to TRBD1. Sequencing ends 4 residues short of the CDR3 end; the germline J gene provides the rest. The germline CDR1 and CDR2 sequences are NSQYPW and LRSPGD (reference sequence). V gave up 1 base and J gave up 1 base; unmatched junction bases: 4. This CDR3 contains 16 residues.

In the case of this clone: Each gene name is a mouse one. The sequenced fragment ends 4 residues before the CDR3 boundary, so the rest is inferred from the germline J gene. The J gene is TRBJ2-7, the V gene TRBV1; 7 nucleotides match TRBD1. CDR3 length: 14 residues. Unmatched junction bases numbered 5, after V lost 3 bases and J lost 3 bases. Germline CDR1 is NSQYPW and CDR2 is LRSPGD (reference sequence). CDR3 residues: CTCSAHRGNYEQYF. Incomplete CDR3 DNA: TGCACCTGCAGTGCGCACAGGGGAAACTAT.

This clone was counted between two and nine times. Gene names are mouse gene names. Read data end 4 residues before the CDR3 end; the end is taken from the germline J gene. The gene calls are TRBV13-3 and TRBJ2-4; 7 bases line up with TRBD2. V gave up 3 bases and J gave up 0 bases; unmatched junction bases: 7. From germline, CDR1 is NNHDY and CDR2 SYVADS. This CDR3 has 16 amino acids. The covered CDR3 bases are TGTGCCAGCAGTGGCTCTGGGGGAGCTAGTCAAAAC. As protein: CASSGSGGASQN. The whole CDR3 region reads CASSGSGGASQNTLYF. Combining the CDR3 with reference TRBV13-3 and TRBJ2-4 gives the whole variable domain EAAVTQSPRSKVAVTGGKVTLSCHQTNNHDYMYWYRQDTGHGLRLIHYSYVADSTEKGDIPDGYKASRPSQENFSLILELASLSQTAVYFCASSGSGGASQNTLYFGAGTRLSVL.

As regards this clone: Gene and germline names: mouse. Read sequence stops 4 residues before the CDR3 end, and the germline J gene provides the missing end. The chain has TRBV13-3 and TRBJ2-2; D gene unclear. CDR1 is NNHDY, CDR2 SYVADS, per germline. Trimming removed 2 bases at V and 6 bases at J, with 5 bases between. This CDR3 has 12 residues. This CDR3 is CASSDSPGQLYF. The sequenced part of the CDR3 DNA is TGTGCCAGCAGTGACAGTCCCGGG.

This clone was seen a handful of times. The gene names here belong to mouse. The read comes to an end 4 residues before the CDR3 does, leaving the germline J gene to fill in the end. The rearrangement uses TRBV13-3 and TRBJ1-2; a weak D match, TRBD1 (6 bases). Trimming shortened V by 0 bases and J by 0 bases, and 9 bases separated the two germline ends. The CDR3 runs to 15 residues. The germline CDR1 and CDR2 sequences are NNHDY and SYVADS. The sequenced CDR3 bases are TGTGCCAGCAGTGATGGACAGGCTACAAACTCC. This gives the protein CASSDGQATNS. In full, the CDR3 is CASSDGQATNSDYTF.

This clone was counted between two and nine times. Gene names and germline match the mouse. From the germline J gene comes the end of the CDR3, since the read stops 4 residues before it. The J gene is TRBJ2-2, the V gene TRBV17; 7 bases are a match to TRBD1. The CDR3 totals 15 residues. The V gene's germline CDR1 is MNHDT and CDR2 YYDKIL. The ends lost 6 bases at V and 0 bases at J; junction bases unmatched: 4. The part of the CDR3 DNA that was read is TGTGCTAGCAGCCCCGGACAGGCAAACACCGGG. This codes for CASSPGQANTG. The whole CDR3 sequence reads CASSPGQANTGQLYF.

Many counts were recorded for this clone. Here the gene names and germline are mouse. The DNA ends 4 residues before the CDR3 does, and the rest of the CDR3 is filled in from the germline J gene. This sequence joins TRBV13-3 and TRBJ2-1; TRBD1 might be the D (5 bases). Trimming left V 4 bases short and J 0 bases short, with 14 bases between. The CDR3 is 16 residues long. Germline loops: CDR1 NNHDY, CDR2 SYVADS. CDR3 residues: CASSHLRQNNYAEQFF. Incomplete CDR3 DNA: TGTGCCAGCAGTCACCTCCGACAGAATAACTATGCT.

About this clone itself: All gene names here are mouse names. Read data end 4 residues before the CDR3 end; the end is taken from the germline J gene. The V and J genes are TRBV17 and TRBJ1-1; 8 positions match TRBD1. Germline CDR1 is MNHDT and CDR2 is YYDKIL. The CDR3 has 14 amino acids. The part of the CDR3 DNA that was read is TGTGCTAGCAGTAGAGATCAGGGGGCGGGA. Amino acids: CASSRDQGAG. In full, the CDR3 is CASSRDQGAGEVFF. The full variable domain, with the rest looked up from reference TRBV17 and TRBJ1-1, is DTTVKQNPRYKLARVGKPVNLICSQTMNHDTMYWYQKKPNQAPKLLLFYYDKILNREADTFEKFQSSRPNNSFCSLYIGSAGLEYSAMYLCASSRDQGAGEVFFGKGTRLTVV.